This T cell receptor beta chain was obtained from a study of neurological immune-mediated disorders. The study's findings and limits: The absence of any CDR3 amino acid sequence shared by expanded clones across subjects suggests that repertoires were private in all groups.

In its sample, this clonotype was seen many times. The antigen is not known. The cDNA was synthesized by means of template-switch 5'RACE, which was carried out with 10-nucleotide random UMIs. Each CDR3 protein gets one entry after TCRdb re-called the 5' RACE reads with MiXCR. This table holds 30,000 to 40,000 distinct CDR3 sequences, 11% found once. As for time point: technical triplicate 1. Libraries used 2 million unsorted PBMCs kept frozen in RNAlater. This CDR3 region has 16 residues. J lost 2 bases, V lost 4 bases, and 8 bases had no gene match. Germline assignment: CDR1 MNHEY and CDR2 SVGAGI. Sequenced material: PBMCs. V gene TRBV6-5 combines with J gene TRBJ1-5; 7 positions match TRBD1. This TCR came from a man aged 55 to 70 with HTLV-1-associated myelopathy (HAM/TSP). The CDR3 spells CASSSAAGQGNQPQHF. The CDR3 DNA reads TGTGCCAGCAGTTCCGCGGCAGGACAGGGCAATCAGCCCCAGCATTTT.